The rows below give T cell receptor beta chains drawn from one sample of a study of cytomegalovirus exposure and HLA in healthy donors. Sequencing used immunoSEQ multiplex PCR; TCRdb keeps in-frame clones, though not all of them. The table records about 130,000 clones, approximately 80% of them present only once. Material for sequencing was PBMCs. These receptors all stem from a man younger than 40 in good health and CMV-seropositive. The CDR3 runs from the conserved cysteine through the conserved F or W. Rows may omit the clone size; those that give it use once, few, many or a size class.

>-|TRBV28
CATPKEGSSTGELFF
>-|TRBV7-2
CAGSSALHQPQHF
>few|TRBV5-5
CASSLGLAGANTQYF
>-|TRBV6-1
CASSEYGDSNYGYTF
>once|TRBV9
CASSGGGSNQPQHF
>-|TRBV9
CASSPPSGQGEAFF
>-|TRBV12-5
CASGLEGVGTEAFF
>-|TRBV9
CASSVARGSGANVLTF
>-|TRBV7-9
CASSLIPDRPRSYTF
>-|TRBV28
CASSLQGFLGETQYF
>-|TRBV28
CASSRTGNPEAFF
>few|TRBV11-2
CASSPDTYNEQFF
>-|TRBV5-1
CASSLTLASGPQETQYF
>-|TRBV5-1
CASSWGGSDYGYTF
>-|TRBV5-1
CASSWDRGGETQYF
>few|TRBV4-1
CASSREDTPYGYTF
>-|TRBV29-1
CSVPQTGRWTEGYTF
>-|TRBV28
CASSPLSPSNYGYTF
>-|TRBV2
CATAGDYTDTQYF
>-|TRBV18
CASSPLGTTNTEAFF
>-|TRBV27
CASRQTVSGRGEQYF
>-|TRBV18
CASSPHPNTGYEQFF
>-|TRBV28
CATWAGGSNQPQHF
>-|TRBV11-3
CASSKGQGRTEAFF
>-|TRBV5-4
CASSLDRRASAQYF
>-|TRBV18
CASSPTLGGSNTGELFF
>once|TRBV6-5
CATRLAGGFSYEQYF
>-|TRBV7-8
CASSSLGRLAAGLLAKNIQYF
>-|TRBV6-6
CASSPNPQETQYF
>few|TRBV7-2
CASSLSRGPYEQYF
>-|TRBV7-9
CASSLGQANTEAFF
>few|TRBV20-1
CSATGDNEQFF
>-|TRBV6-1
CASSEDAGGYGYTF
>-|TRBV6-5
CASSYRAGLGTGELFF
>-|TRBV27
CASSLSGGGSYEQYF
>few|TRBV5-1
CASSLGQGSQETQYF
>few|TRBV5-4
CASSAGSYEQYF
>-|TRBV6-1
CASVRDRLTDTQYF